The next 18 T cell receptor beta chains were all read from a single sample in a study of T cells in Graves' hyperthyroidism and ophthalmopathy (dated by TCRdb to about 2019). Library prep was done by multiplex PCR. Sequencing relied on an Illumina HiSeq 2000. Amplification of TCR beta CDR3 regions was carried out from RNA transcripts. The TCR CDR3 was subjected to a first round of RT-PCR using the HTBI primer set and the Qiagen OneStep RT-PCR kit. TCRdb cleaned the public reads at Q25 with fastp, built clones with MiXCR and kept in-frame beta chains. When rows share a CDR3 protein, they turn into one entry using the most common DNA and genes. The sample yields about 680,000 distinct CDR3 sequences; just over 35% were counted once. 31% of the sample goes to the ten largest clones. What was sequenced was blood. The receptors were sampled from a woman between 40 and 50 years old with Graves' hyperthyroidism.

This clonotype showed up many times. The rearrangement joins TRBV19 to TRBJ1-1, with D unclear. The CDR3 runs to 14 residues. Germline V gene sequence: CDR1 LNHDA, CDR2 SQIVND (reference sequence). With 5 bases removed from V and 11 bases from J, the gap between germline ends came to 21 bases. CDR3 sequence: CASSDDRTDLKAFF. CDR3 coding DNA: TGTGCCAGTAGTGACGACCGGACGGACCTGAAGGCTTTCTTT.

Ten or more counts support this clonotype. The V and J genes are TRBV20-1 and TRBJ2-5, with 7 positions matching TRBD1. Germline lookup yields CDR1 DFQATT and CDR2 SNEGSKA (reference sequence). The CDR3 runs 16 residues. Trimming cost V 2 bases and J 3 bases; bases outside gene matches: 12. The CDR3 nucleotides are TGCAGTGCTAGACCCAGCCCGAGGGGGCGCAAAGAGACCCAGTACTTC. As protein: CSARPSPRGRKETQYF.

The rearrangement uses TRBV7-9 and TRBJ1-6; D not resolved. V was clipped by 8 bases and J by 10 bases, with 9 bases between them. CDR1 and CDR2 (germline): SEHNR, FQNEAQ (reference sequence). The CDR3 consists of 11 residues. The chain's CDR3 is CASGRESPLHF. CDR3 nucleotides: TGTGCCAGCGGAAGGGAATCACCCCTCCACTTT.

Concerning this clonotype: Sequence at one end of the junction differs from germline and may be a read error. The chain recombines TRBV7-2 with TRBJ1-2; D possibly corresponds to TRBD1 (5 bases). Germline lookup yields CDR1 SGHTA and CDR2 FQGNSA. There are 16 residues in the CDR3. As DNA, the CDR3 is TGCGCCAGCAGCCAAGATTTATCCCCTGTAGGGGCCGGCTACACCTTC. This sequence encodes CASSQDLSPVGAGYTF.

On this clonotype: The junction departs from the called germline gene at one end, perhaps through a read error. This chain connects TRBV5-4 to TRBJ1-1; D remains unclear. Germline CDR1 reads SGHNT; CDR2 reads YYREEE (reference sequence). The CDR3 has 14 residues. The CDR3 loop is CASSQSGIGSGAFF. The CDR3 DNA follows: TGCGCCAGCAGCCAATCGGGCATAGGGAGCGGAGCTTTCTTT.

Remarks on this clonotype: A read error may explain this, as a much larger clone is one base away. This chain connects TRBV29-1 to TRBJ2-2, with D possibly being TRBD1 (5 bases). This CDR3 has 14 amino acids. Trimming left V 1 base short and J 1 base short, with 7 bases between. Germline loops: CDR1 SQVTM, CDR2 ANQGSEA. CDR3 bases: TGCAGCGTTGAAGGCAGGGAGAACACCGGGGAGCTGTTTTTT. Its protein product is CSVEGRENTGELFF.

CDR3 DNA sequence: TGTGCCAGTAGTATAAGCGGGGGGACCCCCGCGAACGAGCAGTACTTC. This encodes CASSISGGTPANEQYF. The chain carries TRBV19 and TRBJ2-7; 9 positions agree with TRBD2. CDR3 length equals 16 residues. V lost 2 bases and J lost 5; bases outside the gene matches: 10. Germline assignment: CDR1 LNHDA and CDR2 SQIVND (reference sequence).

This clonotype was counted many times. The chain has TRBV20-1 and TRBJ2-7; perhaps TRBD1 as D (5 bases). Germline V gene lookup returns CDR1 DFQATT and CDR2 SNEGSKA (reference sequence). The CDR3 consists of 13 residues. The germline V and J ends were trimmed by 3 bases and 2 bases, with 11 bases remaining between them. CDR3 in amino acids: CSASTLGPYEQYF. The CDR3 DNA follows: TGCAGTGCTAGTACGCTGGGGCCCTACGAGCAGTACTTC.

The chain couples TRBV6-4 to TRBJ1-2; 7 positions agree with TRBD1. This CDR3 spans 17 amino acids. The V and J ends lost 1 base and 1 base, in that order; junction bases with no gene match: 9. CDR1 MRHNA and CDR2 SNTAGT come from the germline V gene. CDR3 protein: CASSDYRGGAGNYGYTF. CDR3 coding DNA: TGTGCCAGCAGTGACTACAGGGGAGGGGCGGGTAACTATGGCTACACCTTC.

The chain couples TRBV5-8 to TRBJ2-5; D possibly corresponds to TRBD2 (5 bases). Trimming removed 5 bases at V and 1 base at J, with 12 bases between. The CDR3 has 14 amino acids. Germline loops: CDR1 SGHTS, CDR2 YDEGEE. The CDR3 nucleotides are TGTGCCAGCAGGCCGGACTGGGGCCAAGAGACCCAGTACTTC. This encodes CASRPDWGQETQYF.

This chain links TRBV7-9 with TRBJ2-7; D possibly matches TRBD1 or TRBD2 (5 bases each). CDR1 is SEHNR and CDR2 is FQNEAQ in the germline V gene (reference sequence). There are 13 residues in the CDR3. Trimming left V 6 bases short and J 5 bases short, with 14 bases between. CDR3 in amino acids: CASRTGYRHEQYF. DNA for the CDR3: TGTGCCAGCAGGACGGGATACAGGCACGAGCAGTACTTC.

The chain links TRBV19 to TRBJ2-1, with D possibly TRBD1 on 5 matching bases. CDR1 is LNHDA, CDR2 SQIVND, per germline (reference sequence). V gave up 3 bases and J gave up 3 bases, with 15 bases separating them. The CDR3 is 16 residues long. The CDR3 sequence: CASSILQATLYNEQFF. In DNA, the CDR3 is TGTGCCAGTAGTATCCTACAGGCGACCCTCTACAATGAGCAGTTCTTC.

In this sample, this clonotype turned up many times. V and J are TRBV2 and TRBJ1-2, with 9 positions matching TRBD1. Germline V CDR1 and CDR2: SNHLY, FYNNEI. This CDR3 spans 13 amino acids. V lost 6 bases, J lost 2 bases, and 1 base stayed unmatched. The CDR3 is CASSDRGNYGYTF. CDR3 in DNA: TGTGCCAGCAGCGACAGGGGGAACTATGGCTACACCTTC. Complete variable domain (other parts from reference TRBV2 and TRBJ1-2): EPEVTQTPSHQVTQMGQEVILRCVPISNHLYFYWYRQILGQKVEFLVSFYNNEISEKSEIFDDQFSVERPDGSNFTLKIRSTKLEDSAMYFCASSDRGNYGYTFGSGTRLTVV.

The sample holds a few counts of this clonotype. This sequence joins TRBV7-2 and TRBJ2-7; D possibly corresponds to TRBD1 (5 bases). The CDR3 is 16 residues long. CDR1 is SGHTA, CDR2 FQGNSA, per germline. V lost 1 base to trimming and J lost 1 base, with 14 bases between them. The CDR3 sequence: CASSLGGRPRSYEQYF. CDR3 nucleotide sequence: TGTGCCAGCAGCTTAGGGGGCAGACCGAGATCCTACGAGCAGTACTTC.

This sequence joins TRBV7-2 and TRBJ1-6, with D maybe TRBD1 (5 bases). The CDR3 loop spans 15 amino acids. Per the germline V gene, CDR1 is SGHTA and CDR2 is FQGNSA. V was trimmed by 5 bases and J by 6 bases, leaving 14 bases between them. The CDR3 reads CASSQVQGSNSPLHF. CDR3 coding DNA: TGTGCCAGCAGCCAAGTTCAGGGCAGTAATTCACCCCTCCACTTT.

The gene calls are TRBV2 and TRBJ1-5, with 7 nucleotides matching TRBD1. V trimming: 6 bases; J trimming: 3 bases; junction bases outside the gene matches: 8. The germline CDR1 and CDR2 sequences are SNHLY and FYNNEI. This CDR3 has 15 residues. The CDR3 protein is CASSHSGTDNQPQHF. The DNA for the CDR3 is TGTGCCAGCAGCCATTCAGGGACAGACAATCAGCCCCAGCATTTT.

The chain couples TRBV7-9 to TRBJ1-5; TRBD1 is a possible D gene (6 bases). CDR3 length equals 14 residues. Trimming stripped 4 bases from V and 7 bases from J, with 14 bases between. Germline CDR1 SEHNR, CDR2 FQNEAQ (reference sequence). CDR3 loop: CASSSPQGGQPQHF. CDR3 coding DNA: TGTGCCAGCAGCTCACCACAGGGCGGACAGCCCCAGCATTTT.

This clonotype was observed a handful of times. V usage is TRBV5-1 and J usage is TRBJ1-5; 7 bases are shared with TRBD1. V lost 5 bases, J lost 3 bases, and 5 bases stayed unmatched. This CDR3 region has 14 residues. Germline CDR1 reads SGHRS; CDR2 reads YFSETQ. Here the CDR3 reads CASRGDSNNQPQHF. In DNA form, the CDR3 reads TGCGCCAGCAGGGGGGACAGTAACAATCAGCCCCAGCATTTT. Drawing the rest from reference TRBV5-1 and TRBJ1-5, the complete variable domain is KAGVTQTPRYLIKTRGQQVTLSCSPISGHRSVSWYQQTPGQGLQFLFEYFSETQRNKGNFPGRFSGRQFSNSRSEMNVSTLELGDSALYLCASRGDSNNQPQHFGDGTRLSIL.